This TCR beta chain was observed in a study of cytomegalovirus exposure and HLA in healthy donors. About the study: In a later analysis, it was reported that the roughly 130 validation repertoires had been produced on the same platform as the 500 to 850 repertoires belonging to the first cohort. Study-wide findings and caveats: There were 160 or so TCR beta chains listed as cytomegalovirus-associated. In vitro experiments confirmed that a few CMV-associated chains were specific for CMV antigens.

J lost 0 bases, V lost 2 bases, and 6 bases had no gene match. This CDR3 spans 16 amino acids. CDR1 SNHLY and CDR2 FYNNEI come from the germline V gene. Clones were read by immunoSEQ multiplex PCR, and TCRdb kept only the in-frame ones, dropping some. The sample includes 250,000 to 350,000 clones, approximately 90% seen only once; the top ten take about 0.8%. In the case of this clone: Its antigen is not known.

The TCR comes from a woman aged 18-35 years in good health and CMV-seronegative. The sample taken for sequencing was PBMCs. The chain recombines TRBV2 with TRBJ1-1; the match to TRBD1 covers 7 bases. The CDR3 protein is CASSERLGTVNTEAFF. CDR3 bases: TGTGCCAGCAGTGAACGGCTGGGGACAGTGAACACTGAAGCTTTCTTT.